This TCR beta chain was observed in a study of blood T cell repertoires in COVID-19. TCRdb keeps only in-frame clones here, not all; method: immunoSEQ multiplex PCR. Among 250,000 to 350,000 clones, 88% were seen once, and the ten largest hold approximately 10%. The V gene lost 7 bases and the J gene lost 4 bases, with 13 bases spanning the gap. The CDR3 spans 13 residues. Germline CDR1 LNHDA, CDR2 SQIVND (reference sequence). The TCR originated in a woman between 25 and 40 years old with COVID-19, enrolled during active disease. Sequenced: peripheral blood. The chain uses TRBV19 and TRBJ1-2; D is possibly TRBD1 (6 bases). The CDR3 nucleotides read TGTGCCAGTATCCGCCAGGGGTCCTATGGCTACACCTTC. This sequence encodes CASIRQGSYGYTF.